The sequence of this T cell receptor beta chain was determined in a study of cytomegalovirus exposure and HLA in healthy donors (dated by TCRdb to about 2017). In the study overall: A later analysis indicated that the roughly 120 validation repertoires were generated on the platform also employed for the 700 or so repertoires of the first cohort. High-throughput TCR immunosequencing, statistical association of individual TCRs with disease status, and machine learning were combined to predict cytomegalovirus infection status. The study was designed to test whether signatures of past pathogen exposure could be identified by cataloging public T cell receptors. A separate validation cohort of 90 to 150 different subjects was used in addition to the roughly 700-subject first cohort.

The receptor library was made with the immunoSEQ multiplex PCR assay. The authors' analysis ran thus. To diagnose cytomegalovirus status from the catalog of TCR beta chain sequences, a statistical classification framework was built. TCRdb re-hosts the immuneACCESS table, in-frame sequences only. Its copies lack some clones; in the studies checked, an unresolved V gene accounts for under half of them, and the cause for the rest is not known. That table is the source of V, J and clone size, and D and trimming were worked out from the DNA. The sample table contains roughly 56,000 clones; only one count was recorded for around 90% of them. Together, the top ten hold around 2.2% of the sample. According to the germline V gene, CDR1 reads MDHEN and CDR2 reads SYDVKM. The cysteine opens and the phenylalanine closes a CDR3 of 17 amino acids. Kept here is only the CDR3 DNA, which spans 51 bases and is read in frame from base 1. Cut back by 5 bases and 0 bases, the V and J ends lie 18 bases apart.

The study at large found these results: Across donors, most TCR sequences were observed very rarely, whereas some public TCRs were present in many individuals. In vitro tests confirmed that a few of the cytomegalovirus-associated TCR beta chains recognize cytomegalovirus antigens. According to the authors, the approach could potentially be generalized to other disease states and immunological phenotypes. A later analysis had no HLA typing for the validation cohort, so co-occurrence there was scored across all 130 or so repertoires. Of the cluster scores, 85% to 95% were above 0 in a later analysis, which found that TCRs clustered in the first cohort also tended to co-occur in the 120 or so validation repertoires. A total of roughly 160 TCR beta chains were listed by the study as associated with cytomegalovirus. Cytomegalovirus status was reported to be diagnosed by the classifier with high specificity and sensitivity in both the original and validation cohorts.

The donors were included in the validation cohort of roughly 130 subjects, a group kept apart from the approximately 700-subject first cohort. Note on this clone: Its antigen specificity is not known. No qualities accompany the bases; no much larger clone lies one base away.

The source of this sequence is a woman aged 25-40 years in good health and CMV-seronegative. The V gene is TRBV28 and the J gene is TRBJ2-3, with TRBD2 tentatively as D gene (5 bases match). Sequencing was performed on PBMCs. The DNA is as follows: TGTGCCAGCAGTCAAGTGGCGGACTCATCTAGCACAGATACGCAGTATTTT. Translated, this gives CASSQVADSSSTDTQYF.